A single sample is the source of the 3 T cell receptor beta chains below, sequenced in a study of regulatory T cells in long-lasting Graves disease. Sequencing libraries for TCR beta were prepared with iRepertoire HTBI primers and Arm-PCR of CDR3 regions. TCRdb processed the multiplex PCR reads anew with MiXCR; each CDR3 protein has one entry. Of approximately 270,000 distinct CDR3 sequences in the sample, approximately 20% were seen once. Time point denoted: newly diagnosed GD, antithyroid drugs for less than 3 months. TCR sequences were obtained from RNA taken from PBMCs. The sample also formed part of further work on T cells in Graves' hyperthyroidism and ophthalmopathy.

Material: peripheral blood mononuclear cells (PBMCs), obtained at new diagnosis, from a patient treated with antithyroid drugs. Source of these receptors: a woman aged 25 to 39 with Graves disease.

This clonotype was recorded at least ten times. The chain combines TRBV20-1 with TRBJ1-6; D uncertain. Trimming left V 4 bases short and J 4 bases short, with 11 bases between. CDR1 is DFQATT and CDR2 is SNEGSKA in the germline V gene (reference sequence). The length of the CDR3 is 14 residues. CDR3 sequence reads: CSATGDNYNSPLHF. The CDR3 coding sequence is TGCAGTGCTACCGGAGACAATTATAATTCACCCCTCCACTTT.

Many counts were recorded for this clonotype. This chain uses TRBV20-1 with TRBJ2-7; perhaps TRBD2 as D (5 bases). Trimming took 3 bases from V and 0 from J, leaving 15 bases between them. The length of the CDR3 is 15 residues. CDR1 and CDR2 (germline): DFQATT, SNEGSKA (reference sequence). DNA of the CDR3: TGCAGTGCTAGTTCTTTGGCGGGTAGCTCCTACGAGCAGTACTTC. It translates to CSASSLAGSSYEQYF.

Many counts were recorded for this clonotype. V usage is TRBV3-1 and J usage is TRBJ1-1, with D hard to call. The CDR3 spans 12 residues. From germline, CDR1 is LGHDT and CDR2 YNNKEL (reference sequence). The germline V and J ends were trimmed by 7 bases and 1 base, with 7 bases remaining between them. The CDR3 sequence is CASKKGNTEAFF. The DNA for the CDR3 is TGTGCCAGCAAGAAGGGGAACACTGAAGCTTTCTTT.